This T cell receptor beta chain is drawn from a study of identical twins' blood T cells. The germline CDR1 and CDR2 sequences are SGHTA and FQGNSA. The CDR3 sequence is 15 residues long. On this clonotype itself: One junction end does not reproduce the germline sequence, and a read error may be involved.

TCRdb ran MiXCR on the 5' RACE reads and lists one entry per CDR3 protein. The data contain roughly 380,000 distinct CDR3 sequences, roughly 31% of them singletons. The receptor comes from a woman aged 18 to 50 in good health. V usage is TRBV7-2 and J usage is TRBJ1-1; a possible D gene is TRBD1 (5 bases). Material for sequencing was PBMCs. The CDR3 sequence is CASSSVTGEYTGAFF. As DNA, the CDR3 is TGTGCCAGCAGCTCGGTAACAGGCGAGTACACTGGAGCTTTCTTT.